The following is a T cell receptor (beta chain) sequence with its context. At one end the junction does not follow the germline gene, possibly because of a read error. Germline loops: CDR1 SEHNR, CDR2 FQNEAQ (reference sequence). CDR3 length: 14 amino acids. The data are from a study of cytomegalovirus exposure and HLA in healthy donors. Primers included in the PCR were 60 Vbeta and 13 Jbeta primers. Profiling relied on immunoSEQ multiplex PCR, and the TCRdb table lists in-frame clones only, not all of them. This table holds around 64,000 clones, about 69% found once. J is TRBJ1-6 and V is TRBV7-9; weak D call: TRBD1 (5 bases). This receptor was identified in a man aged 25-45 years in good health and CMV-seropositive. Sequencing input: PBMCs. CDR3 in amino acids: CSSSSREVNSPLHF. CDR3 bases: TGTTCCAGCAGTTCCAGGGAGGTGAATTCACCCCTCCACTTT.